This T cell receptor (beta chain) derives from a study of cytomegalovirus exposure and HLA in healthy donors. Study-wide findings and caveats: Investigators reported 164 TCR beta chains as tied to cytomegalovirus. Clonal expansion, a later analysis showed, was greater in HLA-associated TCR beta chains than in equally common others. By a later analysis, the bulk of CMV-associated TCR beta chains appeared HLA-restricted.

Germline V gives CDR1 MNHNS, CDR2 SASEGT. The germline V and J ends were trimmed by 1 base and 8 bases, with 14 bases remaining between them. CDR3 length equals 14 residues. The primer mix had 60 Vbeta and 13 Jbeta primers. TCRdb's table, derived via immunoSEQ multiplex PCR, lists solely in-frame clones and lacks some. Recorded here are roughly 34,000 clones; the top ten clones represent 3% to 4%. Comments on this clone: Its antigen is unknown.

The sample consisted of PBMCs. The chain uses TRBV6-1 and TRBJ1-2; tentative D call: TRBD1 (6 bases). This sequence was found in a man aged 40-49 years in good health and CMV-seronegative. The DNA for the CDR3 is TGTGCCAGCAGTGAAGACACAGGGCTGGTCGGCTACACCTTC. Translated, it gives CASSEDTGLVGYTF.